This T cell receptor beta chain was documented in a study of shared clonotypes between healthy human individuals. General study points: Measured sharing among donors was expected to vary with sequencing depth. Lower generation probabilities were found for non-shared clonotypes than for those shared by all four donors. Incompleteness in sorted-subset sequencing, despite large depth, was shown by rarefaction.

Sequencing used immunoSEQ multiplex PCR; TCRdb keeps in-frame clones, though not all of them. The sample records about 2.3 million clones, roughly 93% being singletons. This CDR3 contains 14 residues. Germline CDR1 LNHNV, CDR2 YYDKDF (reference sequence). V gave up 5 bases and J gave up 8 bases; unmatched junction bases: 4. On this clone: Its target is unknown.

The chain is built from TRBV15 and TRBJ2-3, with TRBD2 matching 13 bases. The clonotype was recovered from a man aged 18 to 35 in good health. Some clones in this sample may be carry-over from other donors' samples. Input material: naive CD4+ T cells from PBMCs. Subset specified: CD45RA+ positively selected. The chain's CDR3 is CATSVGTSGTTQYF. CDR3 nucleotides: TGTGCCACCAGCGTCGGGACTAGCGGGACTACGCAGTATTTT.